The next 2 T cell receptor beta chains were all read from a single sample in a study of blood T cell repertoires in COVID-19. Libraries were prepared by immunoSEQ multiplex PCR; TCRdb keeps only in-frame clonotypes and omits some of them. Found here are 60,000 to 65,000 clones, roughly three quarters of them singletons; the top ten hold roughly 21%. Sequenced material: peripheral blood. The receptor source for this set is a woman of 80 years or more with active or convalescent COVID-19.

This chain joins TRBV9 and TRBJ2-5, with 7 bases identical to TRBD2. The CDR3 is 16 residues long. Per germline, CDR1 SGDLS and CDR2 YYNGEE. With 0 bases clipped from V and 3 bases from J, the junction kept 8 bases outside the gene matches. In DNA form, the CDR3 reads TGTGCCAGCAGCGTAGGTGGGCGGGCGGGGGAAGAGACCCAGTACTTC. This translates into CASSVGGRAGEETQYF.

The V call is TRBV3-1 (or the pseudogene TRBV3-2), the J call TRBJ1-5, with a possible D match to TRBD1 (5 bases). The CDR3 consists of 15 residues. V was trimmed by 0 bases and J by 4 bases, leaving 10 bases between them. CDR1 is LGHDT, CDR2 YNNKEL, per germline (reference sequence). CDR3 amino acids: CASSQEPRENQPQHF. The CDR3 region has the DNA TGTGCCAGCAGCCAAGAGCCCAGGGAAAATCAGCCCCAGCATTTT.